This entry lists 32 T cell receptor beta chains sequenced from one sample in a study of CD8 T cells in Susac syndrome. RNA in amounts of roughly 0.5 to 1 ug was reverse transcribed with random hexamers. TCRdb reprocessed the immunoSEQ multiplex PCR reads via MiXCR and lists one record per CDR3 protein. Of about 130,000 distinct CDR3 sequences listed, more than 85% are singletons. Sequenced: CD8+ T cells from PBMCs. These receptor sequences come from a human donor with Susac syndrome.

In nucleotides, the CDR3 is TGTGCCAGCCCGCCGGGACAGGGGTTTGGCTACACCTTC. It encodes CASPPGQGFGYTF. V is TRBV6-1 and J is TRBJ1-2; 10 bases agree with TRBD1. The CDR3 sequence is 13 residues long. CDR1 MNHNS and CDR2 SASEGT come from the germline V gene. Losses at the gene ends were 8 bases for V and 7 bases for J; bases not matched to a gene: 7.

The chain couples TRBV28 to TRBJ2-3; D gene unclear. The CDR3 runs to 15 residues. CDR1 and CDR2 (germline): MDHEN, SYDVKM. Trimming pared 7 bases from V and 5 bases from J, leaving 19 bases between. The CDR3 nucleotides are TGTGCCAGCAAATTCGTGGGTTCCCTCTTAGATACGCAGTATTTT. Its translation: CASKFVGSLLDTQYF.

The rearrangement links TRBV7-9 to TRBJ2-5, with no clear D. This CDR3 contains 12 residues. Trimming took off 1 base at V and 5 bases at J, with 5 bases between the two ends. CDR1 SEHNR and CDR2 FQNEAQ come from the germline V gene (reference sequence). CDR3 nucleotide sequence: TGTGCCAGCAGCTTAGACGAGGAGACCCAGTACTTC. It codes for CASSLDEETQYF.

The chain couples TRBV28 to TRBJ2-7; 10 nucleotides align to TRBD2. This CDR3 has 13 amino acids. Germline V gene data show CDR1 as MDHEN and CDR2 as SYDVKM. J was trimmed by 3 bases and V by 5 bases; bases with no gene match: 1. For the CDR3, the DNA is TGTGCCAGCAGTCGGACTAGCGGCTACGAGCAGTACTTC. Translated: CASSRTSGYEQYF.

The V gene is TRBV14, the J gene TRBJ2-7; D might be TRBD1 or TRBD2, each matching 5 bases. The CDR3 has 14 amino acids. The germline V gene encodes CDR1 SGHDN and CDR2 FVKESK. Trimming removed 2 bases at V and 2 bases at J, with 10 bases between. The CDR3 region is CASSQWDGAYEQYF. The CDR3 bases are TGTGCCAGCAGCCAATGGGACGGCGCCTACGAGCAGTACTTC.

This rearrangement joins TRBV24-1 to TRBJ2-7; TRBD1 matches at 9 bases. Trimming took 6 bases from V and 5 from J; bases not matched to a gene: 7. The CDR3 is 14 amino acids. Germline CDR1 KGHDR, CDR2 SFDVKD. The CDR3 DNA reads TGTGCCACCAGTTCCGGGACAGGGACCCACGAGCAGTACTTC. Translation: CATSSGTGTHEQYF.

V gene TRBV27 combines with J gene TRBJ2-7; TRBD1 is a possible D gene (5 bases). This CDR3 comprises 14 residues. Germline V gene lookup returns CDR1 MNHEY and CDR2 SMNVEV (reference sequence). With 2 bases removed from V and 5 bases from J, the gap between germline ends came to 13 bases. CDR3 coding DNA: TGTGCCAGCAGTTTAGTGTCAGGGTCTGACGAGCAGTACTTC. Protein product: CASSLVSGSDEQYF.

The genes are TRBV6-5 and TRBJ2-5; D is possibly TRBD2 (5 bases). Germline-derived CDR1 and CDR2 are MNHEY and SVGAGI. The CDR3 has 13 residues. V was cut by 5 bases and J by 2 bases, with 9 bases left in between. The CDR3 here is CASSIEGQETQYF. The CDR3 nucleotides are TGTGCCAGCAGTATCGAGGGACAAGAGACCCAGTACTTC.

The genes are TRBV11-2 and TRBJ2-2, with 13 bases aligning to TRBD2. This CDR3 region has 16 residues. Germline V lookup: CDR1 SGHAT, CDR2 FQNNGV. V shed 4 bases, J shed 6 bases, and the junction held 5 bases outside the gene matches. In DNA, the CDR3 is TGTGCCAGCAGCTCTGGACTAGCGGGAGAGCCCGGGGAGCTGTTTTTT. Translated, it gives CASSSGLAGEPGELFF.

The chain joins TRBV7-9 to TRBJ2-1; 10 nucleotides match TRBD2. CDR1 and CDR2 from the germline V gene are SEHNR and FQNEAQ (reference sequence). With V trimmed by 6 bases and J by 8 bases, 22 bases remained unmatched. The CDR3 totals 19 residues. The CDR3: CASSWSLGASGRDGDEQFF. The DNA for the CDR3 is TGTGCCAGCAGTTGGAGCTTAGGGGCCAGCGGGAGGGATGGCGATGAGCAGTTCTTC.

This chain connects TRBV9 to TRBJ1-2, with 8 bases identical to TRBD1. J lost 1 base, V lost 0 bases, and 2 bases had no gene match. Germline V gene sequence: CDR1 SGDLS, CDR2 YYNGEE. The CDR3 is made up of 15 amino acids. This chain's CDR3 is CASSVGTGYNYGYTF. CDR3 coding DNA: TGTGCCAGCAGCGTAGGGACAGGGTATAACTATGGCTACACCTTC.

V is TRBV12-3 or TRBV12-4 and J is TRBJ2-1, with D hard to call. Trimming pared 2 bases from V and 10 bases from J, leaving 6 bases between. The length of the CDR3 is 11 residues. DNA of the CDR3: TGTGCCAGCAGTTTAACCTCAGAGCAGTTCTTC. This translates into CASSLTSEQFF.

V gene TRBV5-4 combines with J gene TRBJ2-1, with 10 bases aligning to TRBD2. V shed 0 bases, J shed 7 bases, and the junction held 7 bases outside the gene matches. CDR3 length equals 16 residues. CDR1 is SGHNT, CDR2 YYREEE, per germline (reference sequence). CDR3 nucleotides: TGTGCCAGCAGCTTGGGATTAGCGGGAGGTGTGAATGAGCAGTTCTTC. Translated: CASSLGLAGGVNEQFF. Together with reference TRBV5-4 and TRBJ2-1, the CDR3 gives the full variable domain: ETGVTQSPTHLIKTRGQQVTLRCSSQSGHNTVSWYQQALGQGPQFIFQYYREEENGRGNFPPRFSGLQFPNYSSELNVNALELDDSALYLCASSLGLAGGVNEQFFGPGTRLTVL.

The chain uses TRBV6-6 and TRBJ2-7, with 7 bases lining up with TRBD1. The CDR3 sequence is 14 residues long. Germline V gene data show CDR1 as MNHNY and CDR2 as SVGAGI (reference sequence). V trimming: 4 bases; J trimming: 2 bases; junction bases outside the gene matches: 5. CDR3 protein: CASSSRDSPYEQYF. The CDR3 DNA follows: TGTGCCAGCAGTTCCCGGGACAGCCCCTACGAGCAGTACTTC.

CDR3 protein: CSVPRPGTGELFF. The CDR3 nucleotides are TGCAGCGTTCCTCGACCGGGCACCGGGGAGCTGTTTTTT. The chain joins TRBV29-1 to TRBJ2-2; no firm D call. V lost 5 bases and J 4 bases, leaving 11 bases between the germline ends. The CDR3 spans 13 residues. The germline CDR1 and CDR2 sequences are SQVTM and ANQGSEA.

The chain joins TRBV12-3 or TRBV12-4 to TRBJ1-5; possibly TRBD1 for D (5 bases). This CDR3 spans 14 amino acids. Trimming shortened V by 5 bases and J by 3 bases, and 11 bases separated the two germline ends. DNA for the CDR3: TGTGCCAGCAGTGTGGGACTGTACAATCAGCCCCAGCATTTT. This translates into CASSVGLYNQPQHF.

This chain connects TRBV5-6 to TRBJ1-1; D is uncertain. Germline-derived CDR1 and CDR2 are SGHDT and YYEEEE. Trimming left V 0 bases short and J 1 base short, with 7 bases between. The CDR3 has 14 amino acids. DNA for the CDR3: TGTGCCAGCAGCTTGGCCAGGTGGAACACTGAAGCTTTCTTT. Its translation: CASSLARWNTEAFF.

The chain combines TRBV4-1 with TRBJ1-2; no definite D call. Trimming stripped 7 bases from V and 4 bases from J, with 16 bases between. Germline-derived CDR1 and CDR2 are MGHRA and YSYEKL. This CDR3 comprises 14 residues. The chain's CDR3 is CASTAPGAIYGYTF. Here the CDR3 DNA reads TGCGCCAGCACCGCCCCGGGAGCAATCTATGGCTACACCTTC.

The sample holds a few counts of this clonotype. This rearrangement joins TRBV6-5 to TRBJ2-7, with D perhaps assigned TRBD1 or TRBD2 (5 bases each). The germline CDR1 and CDR2 sequences are MNHEY and SVGAGI. The CDR3 has 11 amino acids. The germline V and J ends were trimmed by 5 bases and 5 bases, with 7 bases remaining between them. The CDR3 coding sequence is TGTGCCAGCAGTCTGGGGGACGAGCAGTACTTC. This sequence encodes CASSLGDEQYF.

The gene calls are TRBV29-1 and TRBJ1-2; the D is unclear. Germline CDR1 reads SQVTM; CDR2 reads ANQGSEA. The CDR3 loop spans 11 amino acids. The ends were cut back, 2 bases at V and 6 bases at J, with 7 bases in the middle. This CDR3 reads CSVESSNGYTF. CDR3 nucleotide sequence: TGCAGCGTTGAATCCAGTAATGGCTACACCTTC.

This rearrangement joins TRBV19 to TRBJ2-2; D is perhaps TRBD1 (6 bases). The CDR3 sequence is 16 residues long. Germline-derived CDR1 and CDR2 are LNHDA and SQIVND (reference sequence). V gave up 7 bases and J gave up 3 bases, with 18 bases separating them. CDR3 in DNA: TGTGCCAGTATTTGGGGTACAGGGACGGACACCGGGGAGCTGTTTTTT. It is translated as CASIWGTGTDTGELFF.

The rearrangement links TRBV3-1 to TRBJ2-4, with D possibly being TRBD2 (5 bases). CDR3 length: 17 amino acids. V lost 2 bases and J 0 bases, leaving 14 bases between the germline ends. CDR1 LGHDT and CDR2 YNNKEL come from the germline V gene (reference sequence). The DNA of the CDR3 is TGTGCCAGCAGCCAACTCAAGAGCGGTATAGCCAAAAACATTCAGTACTTC. It encodes CASSQLKSGIAKNIQYF. The variable domain in full, completed from reference TRBV3-1 and TRBJ2-4, reads DTAVSQTPKYLVTQMGNDKSIKCEQNLGHDTMYWYKQDSKKFLKIMFSYNNKELIINETVPNRFSPKSPDKAHLNLHINSLELGDSAVYFCASSQLKSGIAKNIQYFGAGTRLSVL.

This CDR3 reads CASSEASPGDSNQPQHF. CDR3 DNA: TGTGCCAGCAGTGAAGCAAGTCCAGGTGATAGCAATCAGCCCCAGCATTTT. The chain carries TRBV6-1 and TRBJ1-5; no definite D call. V lost 0 bases, J lost 0 bases, and 12 bases lay in between. Germline V gene lookup returns CDR1 MNHNS and CDR2 SASEGT. The CDR3 is made up of 17 amino acids.

The chain links TRBV12-3 or TRBV12-4 to TRBJ1-2, with D uncertain. The CDR3 runs 11 residues. Between the trimmed V and J ends, which lost 7 bases and 6 bases, there was a span of 9 bases. For the CDR3, the DNA is TGTGCCAGCATAGGGTCGGATGGCTACACCTTC. It is translated as CASIGSDGYTF.

This chain joins TRBV29-1 and TRBJ2-7, with D perhaps matching TRBD1 (5 bases). CDR1 and CDR2 from the germline V gene are SQVTM and ANQGSEA. Deletions cut 4 bases from V and 0 bases from J, with 10 bases between. CDR3 size: 13 residues. The CDR3 DNA reads as TGCAGCGTTGTCACAGACAGCTCCTACGAGCAGTACTTC. Its translation is CSVVTDSSYEQYF.

This chain uses TRBV27 with TRBJ1-1; 7 bases are a match to TRBD1. Germline V lookup: CDR1 MNHEY, CDR2 SMNVEV (reference sequence). The CDR3 is 12 amino acids. The J segment lost 11 bases and the V segment lost 5 bases, leaving 8 bases of the junction unmatched. The CDR3 DNA is TGTGCCAGCAGTCCGACAGGGATCGACGCTTTCTTT. Translation: CASSPTGIDAFF.

The chain links TRBV30 to TRBJ2-7; 8 positions agree with TRBD2. With 1 base clipped from V and 2 bases from J, the junction kept 10 bases outside the gene matches. The CDR3 covers 16 residues. The germline CDR1 and CDR2 sequences are GTSNPN and SVGIG (reference sequence). This CDR3 is CAWSGGSGSPAYEQYF. In DNA form, the CDR3 reads TGTGCCTGGAGTGGAGGGAGCGGGAGCCCAGCCTACGAGCAGTACTTC.

This chain links TRBV9 with TRBJ2-1; D perhaps matches TRBD2 (5 bases). The CDR3 contains 17 residues. Germline V gene sequence: CDR1 SGDLS, CDR2 YYNGEE. The germline V and J ends were trimmed by 0 bases and 3 bases, with 16 bases remaining between them. CDR3 amino acids: CASSVDPLSGDYNEQFF. CDR3 DNA sequence: TGTGCCAGCAGCGTAGACCCTCTGAGCGGAGACTACAATGAGCAGTTCTTC.

This rearrangement joins TRBV19 to TRBJ1-2, with D tentatively TRBD1 (5 bases). Germline V gene sequence: CDR1 LNHDA, CDR2 SQIVND (reference sequence). The CDR3 spans 13 residues. Deletions cut 4 bases from V and 8 bases from J, with 14 bases between. CDR3 coding DNA: TGTGCCAGTAGTACCTCCGCAGGGCTGGGCTACACCTTC. Translated, it gives CASSTSAGLGYTF.

The chain joins TRBV20-1 to TRBJ1-2; no reliable D call. The CDR3 is 13 residues long. Trimming left V 1 base short and J 1 base short, with 7 bases between. The germline CDR1 and CDR2 sequences are DFQATT and SNEGSKA (reference sequence). DNA of the CDR3: TGCAGTGCTAGAGCCGGACTTAACTATGGCTACACCTTC. The encoded protein is CSARAGLNYGYTF.

This chain joins TRBV7-9 and TRBJ1-2, with D uncertain. Germline values: CDR1 SEHNR, CDR2 FQNEAQ (reference sequence). The V end lost 3 bases, the J end lost 3 bases, and 8 bases lay between the germline ends. The CDR3 runs to 13 residues. DNA for the CDR3: TGTGCCAGCAGCTTGGCCGGAGACTATGGCTACACCTTC. Translation: CASSLAGDYGYTF.

This clonotype was found once. The chain couples TRBV30 to TRBJ2-1; D is perhaps TRBD2 (6 bases). Germline V gene data show CDR1 as GTSNPN and CDR2 as SVGIG (reference sequence). Trimming removed 5 bases at V and 6 bases at J, with 11 bases between. This CDR3 is 12 amino acids long. The CDR3 DNA is TGTGCCTGGGGGAGGAAAACCAATGAGCAGTTCTTC. Translation: CAWGRKTNEQFF.